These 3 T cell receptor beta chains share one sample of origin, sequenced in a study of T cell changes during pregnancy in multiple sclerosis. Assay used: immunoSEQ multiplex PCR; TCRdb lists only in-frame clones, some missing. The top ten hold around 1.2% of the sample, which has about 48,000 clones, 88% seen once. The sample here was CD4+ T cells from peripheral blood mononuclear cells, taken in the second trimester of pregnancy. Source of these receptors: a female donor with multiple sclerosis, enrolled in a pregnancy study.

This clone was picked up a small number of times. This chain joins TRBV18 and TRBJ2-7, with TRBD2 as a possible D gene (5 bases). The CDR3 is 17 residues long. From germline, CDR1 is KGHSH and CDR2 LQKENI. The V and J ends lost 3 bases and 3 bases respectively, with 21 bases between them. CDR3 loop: CASSPGSMRAFDYEQYF. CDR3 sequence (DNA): TGTGCCAGCTCACCCGGTAGTATGAGGGCATTCGACTACGAGCAGTACTTC.

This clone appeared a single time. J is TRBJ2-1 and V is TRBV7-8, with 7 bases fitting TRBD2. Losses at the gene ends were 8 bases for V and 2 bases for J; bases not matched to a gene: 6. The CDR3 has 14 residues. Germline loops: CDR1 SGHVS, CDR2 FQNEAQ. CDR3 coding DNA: TGTGCCAGCCGAGTAGGACTAGCCTACAATGAGCAGTTCTTC. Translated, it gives CASRVGLAYNEQFF.

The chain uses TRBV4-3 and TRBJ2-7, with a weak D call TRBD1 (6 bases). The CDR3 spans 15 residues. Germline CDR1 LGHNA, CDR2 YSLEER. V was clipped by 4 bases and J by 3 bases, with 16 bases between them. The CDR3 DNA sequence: TGCGCCAGCAGCCGAGACAGGTCCCAAGTCTACGAGCAGTACTTC. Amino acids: CASSRDRSQVYEQYF.